The next 28 T cell receptor beta chains were all read from a single sample in a study of shared clonotypes between healthy human individuals. Method: immunoSEQ multiplex PCR; TCRdb's copy keeps in-frame clones and lacks some. Of hundreds of thousands of clones listed, around 78% are singletons. The sequenced sample was memory CD4+ T cells sorted from blood. Subset meaning: CD45RA-negative fraction. These receptors came from a woman aged 30 to 39 in good health.

The chain has TRBV6-1 and TRBJ2-1, with D perhaps TRBD1 or TRBD2 (5 bases each). Per germline, CDR1 MNHNS and CDR2 SASEGT. The CDR3 runs 12 residues. Trimming removed 10 bases at V and 8 bases at J, with 15 bases between. In DNA, the CDR3 is TGTGCCACTACCCCTTGGGGGTATGAGCAGTTCTTC. Translation: CATTPWGYEQFF.

The table lists this clone with a count of one. The chain uses TRBV4-2 and TRBJ1-3; 10 bases are a match to TRBD1. V dropped 4 bases and J dropped 1; count of bases not matched to a gene: 4. The CDR3 is 16 residues long. The germline V gene encodes CDR1 LGHNA and CDR2 YNFKEQ. CDR3 in amino acids: CASSRDRGQSGNTIYF. CDR3 in DNA: TGTGCCAGCAGCCGAGACAGGGGGCAATCTGGAAACACCATATATTTT.

The chain links TRBV7-6 to TRBJ1-1; 8 positions agree with TRBD1. J gave up 5 bases and V 5 bases, and 7 bases lay outside the gene matches. CDR3 length: 14 amino acids. Germline V CDR1 and CDR2: SGHVS, FNYEAQ. The CDR3 loop is CASSHGQGETEAFF. The CDR3 nucleotides read TGTGCCAGCAGCCATGGACAGGGTGAAACTGAAGCTTTCTTT.

The J gene is TRBJ2-7, the V gene TRBV7-6, with a possible D match to TRBD1 (6 bases). The CDR3 runs 14 residues. CDR1 and CDR2 from the germline V gene are SGHVS and FNYEAQ. V dropped 6 bases and J dropped 0 bases, with 12 bases sitting between them. CDR3 bases: TGTGCCAGCAGTGGGACAACCGCCTCCTACGAGCAGTACTTC. It translates to CASSGTTASYEQYF.

The V call is TRBV27, the J call TRBJ1-1, with D hard to call. CDR3 length: 17 residues. CDR1 is MNHEY and CDR2 is SMNVEV in the germline V gene (reference sequence). The germline V and J ends were trimmed by 3 bases and 4 bases, with 21 bases remaining between them. In nucleotides, the CDR3 is TGTGCCAGCAGTTTCTGGGTAAATATTGGTTGGATCACTGAAGCTTTCTTT. Amino acids: CASSFWVNIGWITEAFF.

V is TRBV2 and J is TRBJ2-3, with 9 bases that match TRBD1. The V gene's germline CDR1 is SNHLY and CDR2 FYNNEI. The CDR3 length is 15 residues. V was pared by 1 base and J by 3 bases, with 2 bases of the junction left unmatched. CDR3 residues: CASSEDRGRTDTQYF. The CDR3 nucleotides read TGTGCCAGCAGTGAAGACAGGGGGCGGACAGATACGCAGTATTTT.

This rearrangement joins TRBV28 to TRBJ2-4; D is unclear. Deletions cut 3 bases from V and 0 bases from J, with 6 bases between. CDR1 and CDR2 (germline): MDHEN, SYDVKM. The CDR3 loop spans 14 amino acids. Here the CDR3 DNA reads TGTGCCAGCAGTTTGTCAGTAGCCAAAAACATTCAGTACTTC. The encoded protein is CASSLSVAKNIQYF.

This clone has just a few counts. Other DNA sequences of this sample code for an identical CDR3. The chain joins TRBV5-1 to TRBJ2-3; 12 nucleotides match TRBD1. V was clipped by 4 bases and J by 6 bases; unmatched bases: 3. CDR1 is SGHRS and CDR2 is YFSETQ in the germline V gene. The CDR3 sequence is 14 residues long. The CDR3 reads CASSLGTGGDTQYF. The CDR3 DNA sequence: TGCGCCAGCAGCCTCGGGACAGGGGGCGATACGCAGTATTTT.

The chain uses TRBV6-1 and TRBJ2-5; 7 nucleotides agree with TRBD2. The trim removed 5 bases at V and 2 bases at J, leaving 5 bases unmatched. This CDR3 spans 14 amino acids. CDR1 is MNHNS, CDR2 SASEGT, per germline. CDR3 region: CASSHSGGQETQYF. CDR3 sequence (DNA): TGTGCCAGCAGTCATTCGGGGGGTCAAGAGACCCAGTACTTC.

The V call is TRBV6-4, the J call TRBJ2-7; 12 bases align to TRBD2. CDR3 length: 14 residues. Germline CDR1 and CDR2: MRHNA and SNTAGT. With 9 bases clipped from V and 4 bases from J, the junction kept 7 bases outside the gene matches. The CDR3 DNA follows: TGTGCCAGACGAAGGACTAGCGGGACTTACGAGCAGTACTTC. Its protein product is CARRRTSGTYEQYF.

This clone was observed a single time. The rearrangement uses TRBV5-1 and TRBJ1-2; 9 bases line up with TRBD1. V trimming: 4 bases; J trimming: 2 bases; junction bases outside the gene matches: 9. Per germline, CDR1 SGHRS and CDR2 YFSETQ. The CDR3 runs 16 residues. The CDR3 spells CASSPGTGQTNYGYTF. The CDR3 nucleotides read TGCGCCAGCAGCCCCGGGACAGGGCAGACGAACTATGGCTACACCTTC.

This chain connects TRBV14 to TRBJ2-7; D not resolved. The germline V gene encodes CDR1 SGHDN and CDR2 FVKESK. The CDR3 sequence is 15 residues long. The germline V and J ends were trimmed by 5 bases and 2 bases, with 16 bases remaining between them. The CDR3: CASSNPPRLAYEQYF. The CDR3 region has the DNA TGTGCCAGCAGCAACCCCCCTAGATTGGCCTACGAGCAGTACTTC.

This clone was picked up many times. Distinct nucleotide sequences in the sample also encode this CDR3. The gene calls are TRBV2 and TRBJ2-1, with 7 bases lining up with TRBD2. With 6 bases clipped from V and 4 bases from J, the junction kept 0 bases outside the gene matches. CDR3 size: 12 residues. Germline CDR1 and CDR2: SNHLY and FYNNEI. CDR3 sequence: CASSGGYNEQFF. As DNA, the CDR3 is TGTGCCAGCAGCGGGGGGTACAATGAGCAGTTCTTC.

The chain joins TRBV18 to TRBJ2-1; 7 nucleotides match TRBD2. This CDR3 has 17 amino acids. Germline CDR1 is KGHSH and CDR2 is LQKENI. Losses at the gene ends were 3 bases for V and 8 bases for J; bases not matched to a gene: 16. CDR3 sequence (DNA): TGTGCCAGCTCACCCCAGGTGAGACTAGCCCTGGGGGATGAGCAGTTCTTC. Protein sequence: CASSPQVRLALGDEQFF.

J is TRBJ2-7 and V is TRBV14; no firm D call. The CDR3 is made up of 14 amino acids. With 0 bases removed from V and 3 bases from J, the gap between germline ends came to 9 bases. Per the germline V gene, CDR1 is SGHDN and CDR2 is FVKESK. The CDR3 is CASSQDGWGYEQYF. CDR3 DNA: TGTGCCAGCAGCCAAGACGGGTGGGGCTACGAGCAGTACTTC.

J is TRBJ2-1 and V is TRBV28; no definite D call. Germline-derived CDR1 and CDR2 are MDHEN and SYDVKM. The CDR3 totals 14 residues. Trimming cost V 6 bases and J 1 base, with 10 bases left between them. CDR3 loop: CASRWSGSYNEQFF. The CDR3 DNA sequence: TGTGCCAGCAGATGGTCAGGTTCCTACAATGAGCAGTTCTTC.

The table lists this clone with a few counts. The V gene is TRBV18, the J gene TRBJ2-1, with 10 bases matching TRBD2. Germline CDR1 reads KGHSH; CDR2 reads LQKENI. The trim removed 3 bases at V and 4 bases at J, leaving 9 bases unmatched. This CDR3 comprises 17 residues. The CDR3 protein is CASSPVVGSGRYNEQFF. The CDR3, as DNA: TGTGCCAGCTCACCCGTGGTGGGTAGCGGGAGGTACAATGAGCAGTTCTTC.

The chain combines TRBV7-7 with TRBJ2-5; 8 bases match TRBD1. This CDR3 region has 15 residues. The V gene's germline CDR1 is SSHAT and CDR2 FNYEAQ (reference sequence). V was pared by 5 bases and J by 2 bases, with 7 bases of the junction left unmatched. The chain's CDR3 is CASSPYGQGQETQYF. CDR3 bases: TGTGCCAGCAGCCCCTACGGACAGGGACAAGAGACCCAGTACTTC.

The sample holds a few counts of this clone. Other DNA sequences in the same sample also yield this CDR3. The chain combines TRBV30 with TRBJ2-5, with 9 bases matching TRBD2. V shed 2 bases and J 2 bases; nucleotides not matched to a gene: 3. This CDR3 has 14 residues. Germline CDR1 and CDR2: GTSNPN and SVGIG (reference sequence). The CDR3, as DNA: TGTGCCTGGAGTCGACTAGCGGTGCAAGAGACCCAGTACTTC. It yields the protein CAWSRLAVQETQYF. The whole variable domain, remainder taken from reference TRBV30 and TRBJ2-5, is SQTIHQWPATLVQPVGSPLSLECTVEGTSNPNLYWYRQAAGRGLQLLFYSVGIGQISSEVPQNLSASRPQDRQFILSSKKLLLSDSGFYLCAWSRLAVQETQYFGPGTRLLVL.

This clone has a single count. The V and J genes are TRBV19 and TRBJ2-1; 8 bases map to TRBD2. Per germline, CDR1 LNHDA and CDR2 SQIVND (reference sequence). Losses at the gene ends were 0 bases for V and 1 base for J; bases not matched to a gene: 2. The CDR3 spans 16 residues. CDR3 DNA: TGTGCCAGTAGTATAGACGCGGGAGGATCCTACAATGAGCAGTTCTTC. Translated, it gives CASSIDAGGSYNEQFF. Supplemented by reference TRBV19 and TRBJ2-1, the full variable domain reads DGGITQSPKYLFRKEGQNVTLSCEQNLNHDAMYWYRQDPGQGLRLIYYSQIVNDFQKGDIAEGYSVSREKKESFPLTVTSAQKNPTAFYLCASSIDAGGSYNEQFFGPGTRLTVL.

The rearrangement uses TRBV10-3 and TRBJ1-2, with D uncertain. Trimming removed 10 bases at V and 4 bases at J, with 19 bases between. Germline loops: CDR1 ENHRY, CDR2 SYGVKD. The CDR3 spans 14 residues. The CDR3 sequence is CATRREDGIYGYTF. The CDR3 coding sequence is TGTGCCACCCGGAGAGAGGATGGTATCTATGGCTACACCTTC.

The V call is TRBV2, the J call TRBJ1-5, with a tentative D call TRBD1 (5 bases). CDR1 is SNHLY, CDR2 FYNNEI, per germline. The CDR3 spans 12 residues. V lost 7 bases and J lost 4, with 8 bases in between. The CDR3: CASNGGNQPQHF. The CDR3 DNA is TGTGCCAGCAACGGGGGAAATCAGCCCCAGCATTTT. The complete variable domain, with remaining parts taken from reference TRBV2 and TRBJ1-5, reads EPEVTQTPSHQVTQMGQEVILRCVPISNHLYFYWYRQILGQKVEFLVSFYNNEISEKSEIFDDQFSVERPDGSNFTLKIRSTKLEDSAMYFCASNGGNQPQHFGDGTRLSIL.

V and J are TRBV15 and TRBJ1-3, with a weak D call TRBD1 (5 bases). Germline CDR1 reads LNHNV; CDR2 reads YYDKDF (reference sequence). The CDR3 is 13 residues long. With 7 bases removed from V and 4 bases from J, the gap between germline ends came to 11 bases. As DNA, the CDR3 is TGTGCCACCACAACAGGTAGCGGAAACACCATATATTTT. This sequence encodes CATTTGSGNTIYF.

V and J are TRBV7-9 and TRBJ2-1; 9 bases fit TRBD2. The CDR3 totals 15 residues. V lost 7 bases, J lost 7 bases, and 11 bases stayed unmatched. The V gene's germline CDR1 is SEHNR and CDR2 FQNEAQ (reference sequence). CDR3 sequence: CASTKGLAGTNEQFF. CDR3 sequence (DNA): TGTGCCAGCACCAAAGGGCTAGCGGGAACGAATGAGCAGTTCTTC.

This clone was observed many times. The genes are TRBV7-8 and TRBJ1-5, with D possibly matching TRBD1 (6 bases). CDR1 is SGHVS and CDR2 is FQNEAQ in the germline V gene. The germline V and J ends were trimmed by 1 base and 6 bases, with 13 bases remaining between them. The CDR3 covers 15 residues. As DNA, the CDR3 is TGTGCCAGCAGCTTAGTGTCGGGGGCTATTCAGCCCCAGCATTTT. Its protein is CASSLVSGAIQPQHF.

The chain has TRBV15 and TRBJ1-2; D gene ambiguous. CDR3 length equals 14 residues. Germline V lookup: CDR1 LNHNV, CDR2 YYDKDF (reference sequence). V lost 3 bases and J lost 8, with 16 bases in between. CDR3 sequence: CATSSEHGSRGYTF. The CDR3 DNA reads as TGTGCCACCAGCAGTGAGCATGGAAGCCGGGGCTACACCTTC.

This clone was counted a single time. The CDR3 region is CASSDLGTTSTDTQYF. Here the CDR3 DNA reads TGTGCCAGCAGCGACCTAGGGACGACTAGCACAGATACGCAGTATTTT. The rearrangement uses TRBV9 and TRBJ2-3; D is tentatively TRBD1 or TRBD2 (5 bases each). Trimming removed 3 bases at V and 0 bases at J, with 14 bases between. CDR3 length: 16 amino acids. Germline CDR1 SGDLS, CDR2 YYNGEE.

The chain combines TRBV11-2 with TRBJ2-7; 9 bases are a match to TRBD1. With V trimmed by 6 bases and J by 3 bases, 6 bases remained unmatched. CDR1 and CDR2 (germline): SGHAT, FQNNGV. The CDR3 sequence is 14 residues long. Here the CDR3 reads CASSSNRGLYEQYF. CDR3 coding DNA: TGTGCCAGCAGTAGTAACAGGGGGCTCTACGAGCAGTACTTC.